The 3 T cell receptor beta chains below all came from one sample that was sequenced in a study of blood T cell repertoires in COVID-19. Method: immunoSEQ multiplex PCR; TCRdb's copy keeps in-frame clones and lacks some. Of approximately 61,000 clones in the sample, approximately 86% were seen once. The material sequenced was peripheral blood. These TCRs come from a human donor in a cohort sampled during active COVID-19.

The chain recombines TRBV7-8 with TRBJ1-5, with D perhaps matching TRBD1 (5 bases). This CDR3 is built from 17 residues. CDR1 SGHVS and CDR2 FQNEAQ come from the germline V gene. The V end lost 0 bases, the J end lost 6 bases, and 18 bases lay between the germline ends. CDR3 region: CASSLARQKGSGQPQHF. For the CDR3, the DNA is TGTGCCAGCAGCTTAGCGCGACAGAAGGGTAGCGGTCAGCCCCAGCATTTT. Combining the CDR3 with reference TRBV7-8 and TRBJ1-5 gives the whole variable domain GAGVSQSPRYKVAKRGQDVALRCDPISGHVSLFWYQQALGQGPEFLTYFQNEAQLDKSGLPSDRFFAERPEGSVSTLKIQRTQQEDSAVYLCASSLARQKGSGQPQHFGDGTRLSIL.

This chain connects TRBV28 to TRBJ2-2; no reliable D call. Trimming cost V 3 bases and J 0 bases, with 11 bases left between them. The CDR3 consists of 16 residues. CDR1 is MDHEN, CDR2 SYDVKM, per germline. This CDR3 is CASSLAAFANTGELFF. The CDR3 DNA sequence: TGTGCCAGCAGTTTGGCGGCGTTCGCGAACACCGGGGAGCTGTTTTTT.

This clone came up once. The J gene is TRBJ2-2, the V gene TRBV2, with 11 nucleotides matching TRBD2. Germline lookup yields CDR1 SNHLY and CDR2 FYNNEI. This CDR3 is built from 14 residues. V dropped 4 bases and J dropped 6; count of bases not matched to a gene: 1. CDR3 loop: CASSVLAGAGELFF. In DNA form, the CDR3 reads TGTGCCAGCAGTGTACTAGCGGGAGCCGGGGAGCTGTTTTTT.